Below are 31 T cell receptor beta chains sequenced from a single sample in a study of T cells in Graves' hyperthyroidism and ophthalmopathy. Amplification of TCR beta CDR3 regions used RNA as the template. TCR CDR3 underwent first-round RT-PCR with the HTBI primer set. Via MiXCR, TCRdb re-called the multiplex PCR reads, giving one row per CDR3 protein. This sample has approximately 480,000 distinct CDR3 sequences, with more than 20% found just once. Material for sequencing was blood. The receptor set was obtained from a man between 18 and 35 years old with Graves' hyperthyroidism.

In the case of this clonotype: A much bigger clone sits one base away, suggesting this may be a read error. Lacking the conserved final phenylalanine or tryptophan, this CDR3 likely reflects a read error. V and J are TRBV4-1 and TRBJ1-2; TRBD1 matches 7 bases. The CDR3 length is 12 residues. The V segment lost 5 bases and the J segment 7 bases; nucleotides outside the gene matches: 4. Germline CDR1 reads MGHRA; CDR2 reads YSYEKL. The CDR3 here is CASSEGGGGYTV. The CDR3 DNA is TGCGCCAGCAGCGAAGGGGGCGGTGGCTACACCGTC.

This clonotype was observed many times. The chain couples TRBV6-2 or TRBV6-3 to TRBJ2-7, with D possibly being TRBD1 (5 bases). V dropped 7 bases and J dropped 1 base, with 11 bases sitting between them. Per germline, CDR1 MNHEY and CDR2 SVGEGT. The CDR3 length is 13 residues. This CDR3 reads CASTPGRSYEQYF. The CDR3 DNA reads TGTGCCAGCACCCCAGGGCGGTCCTACGAGCAGTACTTC.

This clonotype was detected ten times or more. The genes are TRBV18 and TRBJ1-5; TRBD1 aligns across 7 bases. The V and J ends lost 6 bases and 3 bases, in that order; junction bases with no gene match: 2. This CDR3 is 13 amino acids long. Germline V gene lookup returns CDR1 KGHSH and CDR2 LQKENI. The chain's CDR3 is CASSGQNNQPQHF. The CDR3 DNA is TGTGCCAGCTCGGGACAGAACAATCAGCCCCAGCATTTT.

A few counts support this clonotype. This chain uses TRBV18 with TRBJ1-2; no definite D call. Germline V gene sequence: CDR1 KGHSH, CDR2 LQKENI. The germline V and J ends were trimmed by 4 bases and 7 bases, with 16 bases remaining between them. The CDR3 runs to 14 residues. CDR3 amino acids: CASSRELSSGGYTF. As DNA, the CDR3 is TGTGCCAGCTCACGGGAGTTGAGTTCTGGTGGCTACACCTTC.

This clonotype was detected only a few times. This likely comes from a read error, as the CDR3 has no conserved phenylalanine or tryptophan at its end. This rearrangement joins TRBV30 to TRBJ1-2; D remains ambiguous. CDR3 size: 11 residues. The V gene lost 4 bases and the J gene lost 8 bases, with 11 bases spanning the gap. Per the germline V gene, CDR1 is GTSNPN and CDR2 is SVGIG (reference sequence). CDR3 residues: CAWKRGRGYTS. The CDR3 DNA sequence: TGTGCCTGGAAACGGGGTCGGGGCTACACCTCC.

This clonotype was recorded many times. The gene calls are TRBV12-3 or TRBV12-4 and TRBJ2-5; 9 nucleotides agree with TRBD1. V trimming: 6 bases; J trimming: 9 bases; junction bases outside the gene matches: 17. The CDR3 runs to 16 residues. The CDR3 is CASSPAGQGALGAQYF. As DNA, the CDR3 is TGTGCCAGCAGCCCTGCGGGACAGGGTGCCCTAGGGGCCCAGTACTTC.

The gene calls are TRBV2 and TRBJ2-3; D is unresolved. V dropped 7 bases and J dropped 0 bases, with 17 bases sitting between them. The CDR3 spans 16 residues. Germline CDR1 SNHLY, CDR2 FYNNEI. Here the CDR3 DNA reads TGTGCCAGCACCCTCCTCGGAGCGACTAGCACAGATACGCAGTATTTT. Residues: CASTLLGATSTDTQYF.

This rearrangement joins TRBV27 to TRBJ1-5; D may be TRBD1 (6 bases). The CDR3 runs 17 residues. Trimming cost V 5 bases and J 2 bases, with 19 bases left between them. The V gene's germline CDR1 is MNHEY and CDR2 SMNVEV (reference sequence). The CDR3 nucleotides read TGTGCCAGCAGTACAAGGGGGGGGGTTAGGGGCAATCAGCCCCAGCATTTT. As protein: CASSTRGGVRGNQPQHF.

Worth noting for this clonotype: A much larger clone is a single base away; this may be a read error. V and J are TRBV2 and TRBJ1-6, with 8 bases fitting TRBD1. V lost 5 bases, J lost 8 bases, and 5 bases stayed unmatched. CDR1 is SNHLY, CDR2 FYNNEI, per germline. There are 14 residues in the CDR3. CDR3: CASSLGQEDSPLHF. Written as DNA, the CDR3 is TGTGCCAGCAGTCTGGGACAGGAGGATTCACCCCTCCACTTT.

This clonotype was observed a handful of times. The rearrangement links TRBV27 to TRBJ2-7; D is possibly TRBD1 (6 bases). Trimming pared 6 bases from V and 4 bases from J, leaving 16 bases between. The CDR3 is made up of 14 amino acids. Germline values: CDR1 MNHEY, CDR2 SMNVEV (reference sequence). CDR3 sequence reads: CASSFGSQGYEQYF. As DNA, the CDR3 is TGTGCCAGCAGCTTCGGTTCACAGGGTTACGAGCAGTACTTC.

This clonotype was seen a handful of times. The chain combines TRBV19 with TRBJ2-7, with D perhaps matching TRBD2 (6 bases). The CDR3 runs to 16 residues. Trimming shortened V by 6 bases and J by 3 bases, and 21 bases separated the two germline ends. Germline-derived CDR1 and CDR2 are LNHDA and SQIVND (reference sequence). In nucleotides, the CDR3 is TGTGCCAGTAGCCGGACTACCCATGCTTCCCTCTACGAGCAGTACTTC. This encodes CASSRTTHASLYEQYF.

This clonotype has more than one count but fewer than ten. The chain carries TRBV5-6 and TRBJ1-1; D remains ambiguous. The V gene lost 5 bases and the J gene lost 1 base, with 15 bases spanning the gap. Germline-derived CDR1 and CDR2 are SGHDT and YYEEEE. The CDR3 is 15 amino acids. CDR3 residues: CASRGLHGENTEAFF. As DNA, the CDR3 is TGTGCCAGCAGAGGTCTCCACGGGGAGAACACTGAAGCTTTCTTT. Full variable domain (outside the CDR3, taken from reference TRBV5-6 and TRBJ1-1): DAGVTQSPTHLIKTRGQQVTLRCSPKSGHDTVSWYQQALGQGPQFIFQYYEEEERQRGNFPDRFSGHQFPNYSSELNVNALLLGDSALYLCASRGLHGENTEAFFGQGTRLTVV.

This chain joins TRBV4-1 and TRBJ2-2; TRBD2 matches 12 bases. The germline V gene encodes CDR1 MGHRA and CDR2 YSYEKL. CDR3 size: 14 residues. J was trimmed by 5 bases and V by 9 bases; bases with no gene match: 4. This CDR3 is CARTSGSGTGELFF. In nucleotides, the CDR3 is TGCGCCAGGACTAGCGGGAGTGGAACCGGGGAGCTGTTTTTT.

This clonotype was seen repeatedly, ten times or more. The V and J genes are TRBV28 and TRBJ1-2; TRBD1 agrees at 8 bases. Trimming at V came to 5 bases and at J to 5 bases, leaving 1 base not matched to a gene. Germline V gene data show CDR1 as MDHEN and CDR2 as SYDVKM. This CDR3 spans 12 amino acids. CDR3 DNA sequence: TGTGCCAGCAGTACAGGGGGATATGGCTACACCTTC. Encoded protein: CASSTGGYGYTF.

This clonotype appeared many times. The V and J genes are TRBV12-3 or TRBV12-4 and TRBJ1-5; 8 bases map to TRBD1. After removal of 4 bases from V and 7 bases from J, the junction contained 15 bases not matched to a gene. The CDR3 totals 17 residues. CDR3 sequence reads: CASSSDRGPFLGQPQHF. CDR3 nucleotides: TGTGCCAGCAGTTCCGACAGGGGCCCTTTTCTTGGGCAGCCCCAGCATTTT.

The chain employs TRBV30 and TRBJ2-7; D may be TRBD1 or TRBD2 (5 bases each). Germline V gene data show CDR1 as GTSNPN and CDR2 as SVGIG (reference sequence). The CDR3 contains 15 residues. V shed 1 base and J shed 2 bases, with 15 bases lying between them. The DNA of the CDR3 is TGTGCCTGGAGTGCCGGGACCTCCTCTGCCTACGAGCAGTACTTC. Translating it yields CAWSAGTSSAYEQYF.

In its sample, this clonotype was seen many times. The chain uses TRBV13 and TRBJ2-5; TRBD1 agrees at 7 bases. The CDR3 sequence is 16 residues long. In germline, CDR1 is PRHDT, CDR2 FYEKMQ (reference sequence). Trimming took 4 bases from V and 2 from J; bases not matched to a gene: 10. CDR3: CASSSSWPGGQETQYF. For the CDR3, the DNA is TGTGCCAGCAGCTCTTCCTGGCCAGGGGGACAAGAGACCCAGTACTTC.

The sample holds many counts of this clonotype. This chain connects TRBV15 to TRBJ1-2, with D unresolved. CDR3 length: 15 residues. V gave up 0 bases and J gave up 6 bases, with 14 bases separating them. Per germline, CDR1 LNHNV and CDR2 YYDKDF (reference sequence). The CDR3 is CATSRDGRETDGYTF. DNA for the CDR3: TGTGCCACCAGCAGAGATGGAAGGGAGACGGATGGCTACACCTTC.

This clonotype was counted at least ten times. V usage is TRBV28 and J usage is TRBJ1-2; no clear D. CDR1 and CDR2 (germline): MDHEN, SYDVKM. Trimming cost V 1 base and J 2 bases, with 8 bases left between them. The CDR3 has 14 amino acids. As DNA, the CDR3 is TGTGCCAGCAGTTTATCTAGGGCCAACTATGGCTACACCTTC. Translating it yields CASSLSRANYGYTF.

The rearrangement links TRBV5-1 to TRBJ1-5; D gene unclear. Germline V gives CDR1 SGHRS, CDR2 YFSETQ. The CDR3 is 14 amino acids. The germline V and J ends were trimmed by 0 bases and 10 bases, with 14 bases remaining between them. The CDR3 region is CASSLDEGSQPQHF. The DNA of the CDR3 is TGCGCCAGCAGCTTGGACGAGGGATCTCAACCCCAGCATTTT.

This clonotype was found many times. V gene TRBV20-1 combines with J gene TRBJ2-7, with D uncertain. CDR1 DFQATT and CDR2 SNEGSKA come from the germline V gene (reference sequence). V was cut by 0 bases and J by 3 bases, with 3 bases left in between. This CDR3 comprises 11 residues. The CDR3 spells CSARDSYEQYF. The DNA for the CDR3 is TGCAGTGCTAGAGATAGCTACGAGCAGTACTTC.

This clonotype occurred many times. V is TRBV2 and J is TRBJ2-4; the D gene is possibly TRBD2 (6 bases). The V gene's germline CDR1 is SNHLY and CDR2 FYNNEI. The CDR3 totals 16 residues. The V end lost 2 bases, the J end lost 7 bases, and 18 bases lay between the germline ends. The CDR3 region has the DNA TGTGCCAGCAGTGAACCCCCCGGGACTGGGATCAACATTCAGTACTTC. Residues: CASSEPPGTGINIQYF.

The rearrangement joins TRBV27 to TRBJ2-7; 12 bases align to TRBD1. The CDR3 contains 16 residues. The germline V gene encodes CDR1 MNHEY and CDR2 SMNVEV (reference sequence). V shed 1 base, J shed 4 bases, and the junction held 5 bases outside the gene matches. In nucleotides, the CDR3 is TGTGCCAGCAGTTTATTGGGGACAGGGGGCTCTTACGAGCAGTACTTC. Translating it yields CASSLLGTGGSYEQYF.

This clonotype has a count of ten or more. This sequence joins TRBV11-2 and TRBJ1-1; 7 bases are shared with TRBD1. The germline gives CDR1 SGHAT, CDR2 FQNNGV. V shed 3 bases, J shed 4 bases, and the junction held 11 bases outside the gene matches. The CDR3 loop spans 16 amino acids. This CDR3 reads CASSFRPGPGGTEAFF. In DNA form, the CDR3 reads TGTGCCAGCAGCTTCAGGCCCGGGCCAGGGGGCACTGAAGCTTTCTTT.

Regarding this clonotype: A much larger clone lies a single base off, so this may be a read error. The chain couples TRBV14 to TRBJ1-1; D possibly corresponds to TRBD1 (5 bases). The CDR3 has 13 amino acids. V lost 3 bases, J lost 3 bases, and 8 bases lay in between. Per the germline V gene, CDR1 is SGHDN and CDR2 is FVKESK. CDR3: CASSQGLDTEAFF. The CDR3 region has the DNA TGTGCCAGCAGCCAGGGGCTGGACACTGAAGCTTTCTTT. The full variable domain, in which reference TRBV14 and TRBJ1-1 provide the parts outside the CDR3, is EAGVTQFPSHSVIEKGQTVTLRCDPISGHDNLYWYRRVMGKEIKFLLHFVKESKQDESGMPNNRFLAERTGGTYSTLKVQPAELEDSGVYFCASSQGLDTEAFFGQGTRLTVV.

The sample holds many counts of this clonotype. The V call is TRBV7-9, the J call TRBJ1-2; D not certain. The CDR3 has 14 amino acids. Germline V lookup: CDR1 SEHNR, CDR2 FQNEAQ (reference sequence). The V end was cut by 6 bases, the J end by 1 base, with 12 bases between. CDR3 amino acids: CASSRDGVNYGYTF. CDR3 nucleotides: TGTGCCAGCAGTCGTGACGGTGTTAACTATGGCTACACCTTC. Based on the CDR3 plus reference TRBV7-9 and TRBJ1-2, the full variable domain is DTGVSQNPRHKITKRGQNVTFRCDPISEHNRLYWYRQTLGQGPEFLTYFQNEAQLEKSRLLSDRFSAERPKGSFSTLEIQRTEQGDSAMYLCASSRDGVNYGYTFGSGTRLTVV.

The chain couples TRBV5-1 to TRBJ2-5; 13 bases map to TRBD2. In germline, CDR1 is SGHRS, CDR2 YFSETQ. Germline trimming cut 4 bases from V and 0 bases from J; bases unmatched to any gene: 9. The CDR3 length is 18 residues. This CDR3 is CASSGGLAGEVDQETQYF. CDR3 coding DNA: TGCGCCAGCAGCGGCGGACTAGCGGGAGAGGTAGACCAAGAGACCCAGTACTTC.

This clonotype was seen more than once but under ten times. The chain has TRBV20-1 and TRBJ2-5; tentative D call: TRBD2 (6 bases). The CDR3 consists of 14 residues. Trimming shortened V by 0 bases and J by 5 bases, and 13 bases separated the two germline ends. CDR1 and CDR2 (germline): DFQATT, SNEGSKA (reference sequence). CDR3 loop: CSARDTFGGETQYF. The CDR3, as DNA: TGCAGTGCTAGAGATACATTTGGGGGGGAGACCCAGTACTTC.

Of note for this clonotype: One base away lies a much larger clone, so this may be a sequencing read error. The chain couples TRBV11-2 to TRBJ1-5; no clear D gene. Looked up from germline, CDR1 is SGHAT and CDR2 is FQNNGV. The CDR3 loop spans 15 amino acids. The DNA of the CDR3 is TGTGCCAGCAGCTTAGATGGGTCCCTGCCCCAGCCCCATCATTTT. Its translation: CASSLDGSLPQPHHF. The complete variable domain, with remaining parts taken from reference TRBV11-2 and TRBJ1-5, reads EAGVAQSPRYKIIEKRQSVAFWCNPISGHATLYWYQQILGQGPKLLIQFQNNGVVDDSQLPKDRFSAERLKGVDSTLKIQPAKLEDSAVYLCASSLDGSLPQPHHFGDGTRLSIL.

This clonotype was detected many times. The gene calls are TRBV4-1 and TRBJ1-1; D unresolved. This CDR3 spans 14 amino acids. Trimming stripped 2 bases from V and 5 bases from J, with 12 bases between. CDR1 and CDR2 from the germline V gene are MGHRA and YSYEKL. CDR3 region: CASSQIRGMTEAFF. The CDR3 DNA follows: TGCGCCAGCAGCCAAATTCGAGGGATGACTGAAGCTTTCTTT.

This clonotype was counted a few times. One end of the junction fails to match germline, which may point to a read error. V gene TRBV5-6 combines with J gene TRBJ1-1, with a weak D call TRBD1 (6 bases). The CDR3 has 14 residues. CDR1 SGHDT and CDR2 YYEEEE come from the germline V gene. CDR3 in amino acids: CASSPGETNTEAFF. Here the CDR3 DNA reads TGCGCCAGTTCCCCAGGGGAGACGAACACTGAAGCTTTCTTT.